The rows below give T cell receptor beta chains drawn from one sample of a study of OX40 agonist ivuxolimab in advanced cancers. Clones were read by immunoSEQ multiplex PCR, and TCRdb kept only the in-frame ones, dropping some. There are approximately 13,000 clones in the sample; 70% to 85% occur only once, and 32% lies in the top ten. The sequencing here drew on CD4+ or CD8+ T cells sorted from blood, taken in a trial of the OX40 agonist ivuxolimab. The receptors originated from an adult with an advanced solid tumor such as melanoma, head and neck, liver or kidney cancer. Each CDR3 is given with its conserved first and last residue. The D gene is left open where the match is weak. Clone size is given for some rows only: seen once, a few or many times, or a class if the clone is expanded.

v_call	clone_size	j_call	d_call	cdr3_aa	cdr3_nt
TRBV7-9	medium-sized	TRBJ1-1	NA	CASSFWGRRTEAFF	TGTGCCAGCAGCTTCTGGGGGAGGCGCACTGAAGCTTTCTTT
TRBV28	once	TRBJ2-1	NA	CASTRRRGEQFF	TGTGCCAGCACCCGTCGACGCGGGGAGCAGTTCTTC
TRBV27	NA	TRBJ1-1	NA	CASSRRKNTEAFF	TGTGCCAGCAGCCGCCGGAAGAACACTGAAGCTTTCTTT
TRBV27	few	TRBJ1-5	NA	CASTESGAGQPQHF	TGTGCCAGCACCGAATCGGGGGCTGGCCAGCCCCAGCATTTT
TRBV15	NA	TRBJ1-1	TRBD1	CATSRVTGIMSEAFF	TGTGCCACCAGCAGAGTGACAGGGATTATGTCTGAAGCTTTCTTT
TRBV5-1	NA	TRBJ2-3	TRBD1	CASSSSGQGYLSTDTQYF	TGCGCCAGCAGCTCTTCGGGACAGGGGTACCTTAGCACAGATACGCAGTATTTT
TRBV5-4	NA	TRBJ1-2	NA	CASSAQGTTYGYTF	TGTGCCAGCAGCGCCCAGGGCACCACCTATGGCTACACCTTC
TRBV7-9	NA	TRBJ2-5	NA	CASSLVLGIQETQYF	TGTGCCAGCAGCTTGGTGCTCGGGATTCAAGAGACCCAGTACTTC
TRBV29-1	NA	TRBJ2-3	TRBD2	CSVEPSGGPSDTQYF	TGCAGCGTTGAACCATCGGGAGGGCCCTCGGATACGCAGTATTTT
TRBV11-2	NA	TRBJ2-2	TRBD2	CASSPLAGGTGELFF	TGTGCCAGCAGCCCACTAGCGGGAGGGACCGGGGAGCTGTTTTTT
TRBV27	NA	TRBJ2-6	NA	CASSFQSSGANVLTF	TGTGCCAGCAGTTTTCAGAGCTCTGGGGCCAACGTCCTGACTTTC
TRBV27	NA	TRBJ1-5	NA	CASSSRGGGTQPQHF	TGTGCCAGCAGTTCCCGCGGGGGTGGGACTCAGCCCCAGCATTTT
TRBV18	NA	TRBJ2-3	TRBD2	CASSPGGGGDTQYF	TGTGCCAGCTCACCAGGCGGGGGAGGAGATACGCAGTATTTT
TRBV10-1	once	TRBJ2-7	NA	CASSGGRTYEQYF	TGCGCCAGCAGTGGTGGCAGAACCTACGAGCAGTACTTC
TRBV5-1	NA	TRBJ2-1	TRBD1	CASSPAGTDQFF	TGCGCCAGCAGCCCCGCCGGGACAGACCAGTTCTTC
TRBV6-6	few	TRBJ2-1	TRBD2	CASGLAGERGEQFF	TGTGCCTCCGGCCTAGCGGGAGAGCGAGGTGAGCAGTTCTTC
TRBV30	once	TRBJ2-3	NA	CAWSVWGSTDTQYF	TGTGCCTGGAGTGTCTGGGGCAGCACAGATACGCAGTATTTT
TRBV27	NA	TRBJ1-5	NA	CASSLSQGTQPQHF	TGTGCCAGCAGTTTATCGCAGGGAACCCAGCCCCAGCATTTT
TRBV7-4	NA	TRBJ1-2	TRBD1	CASSQVKGAVDGYTF	TGTGCCAGCAGCCAAGTTAAGGGGGCCGTCGATGGCTACACCTTC
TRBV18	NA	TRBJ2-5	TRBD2	CASSPPGLSQETQYF	TGTGCCAGCTCACCACCGGGACTAAGCCAAGAGACCCAGTACTTC
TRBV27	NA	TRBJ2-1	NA	CASSSQGPSYNEQFF	TGTGCCAGCAGTTCACAGGGACCCTCCTACAATGAGCAGTTCTTC
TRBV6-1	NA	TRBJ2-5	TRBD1	CASSDRTGGGETQYF	TGTGCCAGCAGTGATCGGACAGGGGGTGGAGAGACCCAGTACTTC
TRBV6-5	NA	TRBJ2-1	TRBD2	CASSARTSGGDEQFF	TGTGCCAGCAGTGCCAGGACTAGCGGGGGAGATGAGCAGTTCTTC
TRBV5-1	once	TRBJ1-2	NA	CASSSGPNYGYTF	TGCGCCAGCAGCTCGGGACCCAACTATGGCTACACCTTC
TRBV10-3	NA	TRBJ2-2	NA	CAISDQYTGELFF	TGTGCCATCAGTGATCAATACACCGGGGAGCTGTTTTTT
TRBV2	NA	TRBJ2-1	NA	CASLDAAGGEQFF	TGTGCCAGTTTGGACGCCGCCGGGGGTGAGCAGTTCTTC
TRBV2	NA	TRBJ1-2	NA	CASSEGGLLADNYGYTF	TGTGCCAGCAGTGAAGGGGGCCTCCTGGCCGATAACTATGGCTACACCTTC
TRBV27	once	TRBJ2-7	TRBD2	CASSLALGAGGFYEQYF	TGTGCCAGCAGTTTAGCCCTGGGGGCGGGAGGCTTCTACGAGCAGTACTTC
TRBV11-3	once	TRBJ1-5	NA	CASSLVRGADQPQHF	TGTGCCAGCAGCTTAGTTAGGGGGGCGGATCAGCCCCAGCATTTT
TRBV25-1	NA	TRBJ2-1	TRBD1	CASDRGHEQFF	TGTGCCAGTGACAGGGGACATGAGCAGTTCTTC
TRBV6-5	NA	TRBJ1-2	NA	CASSYSSEHDGYTF	TGTGCCAGCAGTTACTCATCAGAGCACGATGGCTACACCTTC
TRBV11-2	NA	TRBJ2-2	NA	CASSGQRNTGELFF	TGTGCCAGCAGTGGACAGCGGAACACCGGGGAGCTGTTTTTT
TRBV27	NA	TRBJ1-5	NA	CASSTGPEQPQHF	TGTGCCAGCAGCACAGGGCCTGAACAGCCCCAGCATTTT
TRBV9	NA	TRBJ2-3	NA	CASSVTPSSSTDTQYF	TGTGCCAGCAGCGTAACCCCCTCCTCTAGCACAGATACGCAGTATTTT
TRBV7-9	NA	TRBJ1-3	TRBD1	CASSSTQGMAGNTIYF	TGTGCCAGCAGCTCGACACAGGGGATGGCTGGAAACACCATATATTTT
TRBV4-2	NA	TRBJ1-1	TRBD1	CASHSGQGVSEAFF	TGTGCCAGCCATAGCGGACAGGGGGTTTCGGAAGCTTTCTTT
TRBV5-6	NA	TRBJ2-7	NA	CASSLGSSYEQYF	TGTGCCAGCAGCTTAGGGAGTTCCTACGAGCAGTACTTC
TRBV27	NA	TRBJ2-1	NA	CASSLVGSSYNEQFF	TGTGCCAGCAGTTTGGTAGGGAGCTCCTACAATGAGCAGTTCTTC
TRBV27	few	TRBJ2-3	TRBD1	CASEGTGGDTQYF	TGTGCCAGCGAGGGAACAGGGGGAGATACGCAGTATTTT
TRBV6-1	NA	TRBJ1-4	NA	CASNGYEKLFF	TGTGCCAGCAACGGGTACGAAAAACTGTTTTTT
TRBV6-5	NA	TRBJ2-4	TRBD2	CASSLDLAGEQYF	TGTGCCAGCAGTTTGGACCTAGCGGGCGAACAGTACTTC
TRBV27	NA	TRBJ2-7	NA	CASSFQGPSYEQYF	TGTGCCAGCAGTTTCCAGGGACCCTCCTACGAGCAGTACTTC
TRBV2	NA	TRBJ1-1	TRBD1	CASSRDRGLPEAFF	TGTGCCAGCAGTAGAGACAGGGGCCTTCCTGAAGCTTTCTTT
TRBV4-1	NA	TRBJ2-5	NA	CASSQVGYTQETQYF	TGCGCCAGCAGCCAAGTAGGGTACACACAAGAGACCCAGTACTTC
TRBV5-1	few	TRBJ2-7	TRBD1	CASSLGGTGAREQYF	TGCGCCAGCAGCTTGGGCGGGACAGGGGCGCGCGAGCAGTACTTC
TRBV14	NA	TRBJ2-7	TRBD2	CASSRGLAANTYEQYF	TGTGCCAGCAGCCGCGGACTAGCGGCAAACACCTACGAGCAGTACTTC
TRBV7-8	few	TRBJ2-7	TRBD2	CASSLDSGRAGQYF	TGTGCCAGCAGCTTAGATAGCGGGAGGGCCGGGCAGTACTTC
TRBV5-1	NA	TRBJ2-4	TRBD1	CASSLAVTGADIQYF	TGCGCCAGCAGCTTGGCCGTAACAGGGGCGGACATTCAGTACTTC
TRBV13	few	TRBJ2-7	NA	CASIDFNSYEQYF	TGTGCCAGCATCGACTTCAACTCCTACGAGCAGTACTTC
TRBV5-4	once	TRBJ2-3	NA	CASSLQGGTDTQYF	TGTGCCAGCAGCTTACAGGGAGGCACAGATACGCAGTATTTT
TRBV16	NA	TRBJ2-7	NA	CASSLRETYEQYF	TGTGCCAGCAGCCTTCGGGAAACCTACGAGCAGTACTTC
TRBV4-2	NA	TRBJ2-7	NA	CASSQEDKVHEQYF	TGTGCCAGCAGCCAAGAAGATAAGGTTCACGAGCAGTACTTC
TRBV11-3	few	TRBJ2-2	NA	CASRPGVHTGELFF	TGTGCCAGCAGGCCCGGGGTTCACACCGGGGAGCTGTTTTTT